Shown below are 32 T cell receptor beta chains from a single sample sequenced in a study of blood T cell repertoires in COVID-19. Using immunoSEQ multiplex PCR, the repertoire was profiled, and TCRdb retains in-frame clones only, with some absent. Of over 250,000 clones listed, about 89% are singletons. The specimen was peripheral blood. Receptors originate from a man aged 50 to 59 with acute or convalescent COVID-19.

The DNA of the CDR3 is TGTGCCAGCTGCCGGGACAGCTCCTCGGATACGCAGTATTTT. Encoded protein: CASCRDSSSDTQYF. The rearrangement uses TRBV7-2 and TRBJ2-3, with 7 bases fitting TRBD1. Germline CDR1 is SGHTA and CDR2 is FQGNSA. This CDR3 has 14 amino acids. The ends lost 8 bases at V and 6 bases at J; junction bases unmatched: 11.

The V call is TRBV19, the J call TRBJ2-3; TRBD2 matches at 12 bases. The V gene end was trimmed by 8 bases and the J gene end by 8 bases; junction bases not matched to a gene: 11. Germline values: CDR1 LNHDA, CDR2 SQIVND (reference sequence). The CDR3 covers 15 residues. CDR3 amino acids: CASAKRLAGEGTQYF. For the CDR3, the DNA is TGTGCCAGTGCGAAGAGACTAGCGGGGGAGGGTACGCAGTATTTT.

The J gene is TRBJ1-4, the V gene TRBV18; a weak D match, TRBD1 (6 bases). V was shortened by 3 bases and J by 1 base, with 24 bases between the two germline ends. CDR1 KGHSH and CDR2 LQKENI come from the germline V gene. The CDR3 has 20 residues. CDR3 loop: CASSPGPTGLGGVTNEKLFF. DNA of the CDR3: TGTGCCAGCTCACCCGGACCTACAGGGTTGGGCGGTGTAACTAATGAAAAACTGTTTTTT.

This chain uses TRBV25-1 with TRBJ2-7; 8 bases line up with TRBD1. Trimming removed 5 bases from V and 2 bases from J; junction bases left unmatched: 5. CDR3 size: 14 residues. Germline V gene sequence: CDR1 MGHDK, CDR2 SYGVNS. As DNA, the CDR3 is TGTGCCAGCAGTAATCCGGGACAGGCCTACGAGCAGTACTTC. Its protein is CASSNPGQAYEQYF.

The V call is TRBV29-1, the J call TRBJ1-2, with 7 bases aligning to TRBD1. Germline loops: CDR1 SQVTM, CDR2 ANQGSEA. The J segment lost 8 bases and the V segment lost 7 bases, leaving 10 bases of the junction unmatched. The CDR3 contains 12 residues. CDR3 bases: TGCAGCGATCAGACAGGGATTGGCGGCTACACCTTC. This translates into CSDQTGIGGYTF.

The rearrangement joins TRBV20-1 to TRBJ2-5; 13 bases are a match to TRBD2. Germline values: CDR1 DFQATT, CDR2 SNEGSKA (reference sequence). Unmatched junction bases numbered 7, after V lost 3 bases and J lost 9 bases. The CDR3 has 14 residues. The CDR3 DNA follows: TGCAGTGCTAGTACTAGCGGGGGGGCGGTGGCCCAGTACTTC. Its translation is CSASTSGGAVAQYF.

This clone was seen just once. The chain combines TRBV5-5 with TRBJ2-3, with 8 nucleotides matching TRBD1. V trimming: 0 bases; J trimming: 2 bases; junction bases outside the gene matches: 5. Germline lookup yields CDR1 SGHKS and CDR2 YYEKEE (reference sequence). This CDR3 is 16 amino acids long. The CDR3 is CASSLDSGGNTDTQYF. The CDR3 DNA follows: TGTGCCAGCAGCTTGGATTCAGGGGGCAACACAGATACGCAGTATTTT.

The DNA for the CDR3 is TGTGCTAGTGGTTTGGGGACAGGCCTGAACACTGAAGCTTTCTTT. Amino acid sequence: CASGLGTGLNTEAFF. The V gene is TRBV12-5, the J gene TRBJ1-1; 7 positions match TRBD1. CDR3 length: 15 amino acids. Germline loops: CDR1 LGHNT, CDR2 FRNRAP. The ends lost 1 base at V and 0 bases at J; junction bases unmatched: 2. The full variable domain, rest sourced from reference TRBV12-5 and TRBJ1-1, is DARVTQTPRHKVTEMGQEVTMRCQPILGHNTVFWYRQTMMQGLELLAYFRNRAPLDDSGMPKDRFSAEMPDATLATLKIQPSEPRDSAVYFCASGLGTGLNTEAFFGQGTRLTVV.

The V and J genes are TRBV7-3 and TRBJ2-2; D may be TRBD1 (6 bases). V dropped 5 bases and J dropped 2 bases, with 9 bases sitting between them. The V gene's germline CDR1 is SGHTA and CDR2 FQGTGA. This CDR3 contains 14 residues. The CDR3 spells CASSRGHNTGELFF. Here the CDR3 DNA reads TGTGCCAGCAGCAGGGGACACAACACCGGGGAGCTGTTTTTT.

As regards this clone: As the CDR3 is not closed by the conserved phenylalanine or tryptophan, this likely results from a read error. Because the CDR3's place on the DNA is in doubt, the DNA is left out and the CDR3 is given as listed by TCRdb. This chain connects TRBV21-1 to TRBJ1-1; TRBD1 was called by the table and not checked on the DNA. TRBV21-1 corresponds to a pseudogene. The CDR3 is made up of 10 amino acids, end residues included. This chain's CDR3 is CASSTRQGGN.

The chain uses TRBV6-6 and TRBJ1-2; the match to TRBD1 covers 9 bases. CDR1 and CDR2 (germline): MNHNY, SVGAGI (reference sequence). The CDR3 spans 14 residues. V dropped 6 bases and J dropped 6; count of bases not matched to a gene: 8. As DNA, the CDR3 is TGTGCCAGCAGGGGGACAGGGATCCGTAATGGCTACACCTTC. It encodes CASRGTGIRNGYTF.

The CDR3 reads CASSEGTGGGNTIYF. In DNA, the CDR3 is TGTGCCAGCAGTGAAGGCACAGGGGGTGGAAACACCATATATTTT. The chain links TRBV6-1 to TRBJ1-3; 8 bases map to TRBD1. V shed 1 base and J 3 bases; nucleotides not matched to a gene: 2. The CDR3 extends over 15 amino acids. Germline assignment: CDR1 MNHNS and CDR2 SASEGT.

The genes are TRBV5-5 and TRBJ2-5; D uncertain. V gave up 0 bases and J gave up 3 bases, with 9 bases separating them. CDR1 and CDR2 from the germline V gene are SGHKS and YYEKEE (reference sequence). There are 14 residues in the CDR3. CDR3 DNA sequence: TGTGCCAGCAGCTTGGTACTGGCGGAAGAGACCCAGTACTTC. Residues: CASSLVLAEETQYF.

The chain couples TRBV10-1 to TRBJ1-5, with 8 bases aligning to TRBD1. V trimming: 11 bases; J trimming: 6 bases; junction bases outside the gene matches: 9. The germline V gene encodes CDR1 WNHNN and CDR2 SYGVQD (reference sequence). The CDR3 extends over 13 amino acids. CDR3 residues: CAADRGGPQPQHF. The CDR3 nucleotides read TGCGCCGCCGACAGGGGCGGTCCTCAGCCCCAGCATTTT.

J is TRBJ2-7 and V is TRBV30; 10 positions match TRBD1. CDR1 and CDR2 (germline): GTSNPN, SVGIG (reference sequence). After removal of 4 bases from V and 3 bases from J, the junction contained 3 bases not matched to a gene. The length of the CDR3 is 13 residues. CDR3 sequence: CAWTRTGGYEQYF. CDR3 in DNA: TGTGCCTGGACTCGGACAGGGGGCTACGAGCAGTACTTC.

This chain uses TRBV23-1 with TRBJ1-1; perhaps TRBD1 as D (5 bases). TRBV23-1 belongs to the ORF category, with a function that is uncertain. V was trimmed by 4 bases and J by 4 bases, leaving 10 bases between them. The CDR3 is 13 amino acids. The chain's CDR3 is CASSLRGVTEAFF. The CDR3, as DNA: TGCGCCAGCAGTCTCCGGGGGGTCACTGAAGCTTTCTTT.

The chain uses TRBV25-1 and TRBJ2-3; 7 bases fit TRBD2. Germline CDR1 reads MGHDK; CDR2 reads SYGVNS. The CDR3 has 15 residues. V was clipped by 6 bases and J by 3 bases; unmatched bases: 9. The CDR3 loop reads CASRDGAGITDTQYF. CDR3 bases: TGTGCCAGCAGAGACGGAGCGGGGATTACAGATACGCAGTATTTT.

This chain connects TRBV6-2 or TRBV6-3 to TRBJ1-5; D unclear. This CDR3 contains 14 residues. Looked up from germline, CDR1 is MNHEY and CDR2 is SVGEGT. With 2 bases removed from V and 1 base from J, the gap between germline ends came to 6 bases. CDR3 sequence reads: CASSYLISNQPQHF. The CDR3 DNA follows: TGTGCCAGCAGTTACCTTATCAGCAATCAGCCCCAGCATTTT.

The V gene is TRBV29-1, the J gene TRBJ2-3, with 11 positions matching TRBD2. Losses at the gene ends were 4 bases for V and 5 bases for J; bases not matched to a gene: 5. This CDR3 is built from 14 residues. The germline CDR1 and CDR2 sequences are SQVTM and ANQGSEA. CDR3 amino acids: CSVGGTSGEDTQYF. CDR3 nucleotides: TGCAGCGTTGGAGGGACTAGCGGCGAAGATACGCAGTATTTT.

The chain uses TRBV7-6 and TRBJ2-5; D is unclear. This CDR3 comprises 12 residues. Germline assignment: CDR1 SGHVS and CDR2 FNYEAQ. Trimming left V 5 bases short and J 2 bases short, with 6 bases between. The CDR3: CASSPRQETQYF. Written as DNA, the CDR3 is TGTGCCAGCAGCCCGCGGCAAGAGACCCAGTACTTC.

This clone was recorded only once. The chain carries TRBV2 and TRBJ1-5, with 7 bases aligning to TRBD1. Germline CDR1 and CDR2: SNHLY and FYNNEI. Germline trimming cut 8 bases from V and 3 bases from J; bases unmatched to any gene: 4. The CDR3 is 13 amino acids. The CDR3 sequence: CASQGDNNQPQHF. The DNA for the CDR3 is TGTGCCAGCCAGGGGGACAACAATCAGCCCCAGCATTTT.

The table lists this clone with a count of one. The J gene is TRBJ2-3, the V gene TRBV5-1; D uncertain. The CDR3 length is 14 residues. With 4 bases removed from V and 1 base from J, the gap between germline ends came to 10 bases. CDR1 SGHRS and CDR2 YFSETQ come from the germline V gene. DNA for the CDR3: TGCGCCAGCAGCCCTACGTCCCGCACAGATACGCAGTATTTT. It is translated as CASSPTSRTDTQYF.

The rearrangement links TRBV27 to TRBJ2-3; 7 bases fit TRBD1. J was trimmed by 3 bases and V by 6 bases; bases with no gene match: 6. There are 14 residues in the CDR3. CDR1 is MNHEY and CDR2 is SMNVEV in the germline V gene (reference sequence). The CDR3 bases are TGTGCCAGCAGGTTGACAGGGTTTACAGATACGCAGTATTTT. Its translation: CASRLTGFTDTQYF.

The CDR3 loop is CASSLARKNTEAFF. The CDR3 DNA follows: TGTGCCAGCAGCTTAGCCAGGAAGAACACTGAAGCTTTCTTT. The chain is built from TRBV7-8 and TRBJ1-1; D gene unclear. Per germline, CDR1 SGHVS and CDR2 FQNEAQ. The CDR3 has 14 amino acids. V lost 0 bases to trimming and J lost 1 base, with 6 bases between them.

The V and J genes are TRBV3-1 (or the pseudogene TRBV3-2) and TRBJ2-2, with D possibly TRBD2 on 5 matching bases. Germline CDR1 and CDR2: LGHDT and YNNKEL (reference sequence). The CDR3 extends over 14 amino acids. Between the trimmed V and J ends, which lost 1 base and 6 bases, there was a span of 9 bases. This CDR3 reads CASSQARRAGELFF. The CDR3 DNA is TGTGCCAGCAGCCAAGCCAGGCGGGCCGGGGAGCTGTTTTTT.

The chain joins TRBV9 to TRBJ2-7; 7 bases are a match to TRBD1. V was pared by 4 bases and J by 4 bases, with 5 bases of the junction left unmatched. Germline V lookup: CDR1 SGDLS, CDR2 YYNGEE. The CDR3 has 13 residues. The CDR3 is CASSPGDSYEQYF. The CDR3 DNA reads as TGTGCCAGCAGCCCCGGGGACAGTTACGAGCAGTACTTC.

The genes are TRBV19 and TRBJ1-1, with TRBD1 matching over 9 bases. V shed 6 bases and J 3 bases; nucleotides not matched to a gene: 11. Looked up from germline, CDR1 is LNHDA and CDR2 is SQIVND (reference sequence). This CDR3 comprises 16 residues. The CDR3: CASSPNRGRHDTEAFF. The CDR3 DNA is TGTGCCAGTAGCCCAAACAGGGGGCGTCATGACACTGAAGCTTTCTTT.

This chain connects TRBV29-1 to TRBJ1-2; possibly TRBD1 for D (6 bases). V was clipped by 2 bases and J by 6 bases, with 13 bases between them. This CDR3 region has 13 residues. Germline V gene data show CDR1 as SQVTM and CDR2 as ANQGSEA. CDR3: CSVERGAVHGYTF. The CDR3 bases are TGCAGCGTTGAACGGGGGGCAGTACATGGCTACACCTTC.

This chain connects TRBV30 to TRBJ1-1; 8 bases are shared with TRBD1. This CDR3 has 13 amino acids. Germline trimming cut 2 bases from V and 4 bases from J; bases unmatched to any gene: 3. The V gene's germline CDR1 is GTSNPN and CDR2 SVGIG (reference sequence). The CDR3 loop reads CAWSRTGGTEAFF. CDR3 sequence (DNA): TGTGCCTGGAGTCGTACAGGGGGCACTGAAGCTTTCTTT.

The chain couples TRBV6-5 to TRBJ2-7, with D maybe TRBD1 (6 bases). Trimming took 6 bases from V and 5 from J, leaving 17 bases between them. The germline CDR1 and CDR2 sequences are MNHEY and SVGAGI. This CDR3 contains 14 residues. CDR3 DNA sequence: TGTGCCAGCAGGAAACAGGGTTCAGCGCACGAGCAGTACTTC. This encodes CASRKQGSAHEQYF.

This rearrangement joins TRBV27 to TRBJ1-1, with TRBD1 matching 9 bases. The trim removed 7 bases at V and 4 bases at J, leaving 10 bases unmatched. Germline CDR1 is MNHEY and CDR2 is SMNVEV (reference sequence). The CDR3 contains 15 residues. The CDR3 spells CASTDSQGAVTEAFF. CDR3 DNA sequence: TGTGCCAGCACCGATTCACAGGGGGCCGTCACTGAAGCTTTCTTT.

This clone was counted a single time. This chain connects TRBV5-1 to TRBJ2-4; D unresolved. V lost 9 bases and J lost 0, with 16 bases in between. The CDR3 has 15 amino acids. From germline, CDR1 is SGHRS and CDR2 YFSETQ. CDR3 amino acids: CATVLTIVAKNIQYF. CDR3 coding DNA: TGCGCCACCGTCTTAACAATTGTAGCCAAAAACATTCAGTACTTC.